The T cell receptor (beta chain) described here comes from a study of T-cell reconstitution after alpha-beta-depleted transplantation in children. Preparation of the TCRbeta library was carried out with unique molecular identifiers. TCRdb analysed the PCR reads with MiXCR anew, one entry per CDR3 protein. The data show 500,000 or so distinct CDR3 sequences, about 31% seen once. The clonotype was recovered from a human donor who donated a stem cell graft to a child with aplastic anemia. Sequencing used PBMCs from the stem cell graft donor, obtained from the stem cell graft.

The CDR3 bases are TGTGCCAGCAGCAAGTCGCCGGGACAGGGGTCCACAGATACGCAGTATTTT. Its translation is CASSKSPGQGSTDTQYF. The chain combines TRBV21-1 with TRBJ2-3; TRBD1 reflects the table's D call only, with no check against the DNA. TRBV21-1 is a pseudogene. This CDR3 comprises 17 residues.